The 2 T cell receptor beta chains reported below all come from one sample, sequenced in a study of T cells after yellow fever vaccination. TCRdb reprocessed the 5' RACE reads via MiXCR and lists one record per CDR3 protein. The sample records about 170,000 distinct CDR3 sequences, about 11% being singletons. The starting material was CD8+ T cells sorted from PBMCs, obtained 15 days after the yellow fever booster vaccination. These TCRs come from a man younger than 35 who received the YFV17D yellow fever vaccine.

V usage is TRBV12-3 or TRBV12-4 and J usage is TRBJ2-5; D perhaps matches TRBD2 (5 bases). This CDR3 is 13 amino acids long. V lost 3 bases and J 5 bases, leaving 10 bases between the germline ends. CDR3 amino acids: CASSFLKRETQYF. The CDR3, as DNA: TGTGCCAGCAGTTTCCTAAAGCGGGAGACCCAGTACTTC.

This clonotype appeared a few times. The CDR3 DNA sequence: TGTGCCAGCAGCCCACATAGCGGGGCGGATGATACGCAGTATTTT. Amino acids: CASSPHSGADDTQYF. The chain couples TRBV7-3 to TRBJ2-3; 8 nucleotides agree with TRBD2. CDR3 length equals 15 residues. Germline assignment: CDR1 SGHTA and CDR2 FQGTGA. The V gene end was trimmed by 5 bases and the J gene end by 6 bases; junction bases not matched to a gene: 10.